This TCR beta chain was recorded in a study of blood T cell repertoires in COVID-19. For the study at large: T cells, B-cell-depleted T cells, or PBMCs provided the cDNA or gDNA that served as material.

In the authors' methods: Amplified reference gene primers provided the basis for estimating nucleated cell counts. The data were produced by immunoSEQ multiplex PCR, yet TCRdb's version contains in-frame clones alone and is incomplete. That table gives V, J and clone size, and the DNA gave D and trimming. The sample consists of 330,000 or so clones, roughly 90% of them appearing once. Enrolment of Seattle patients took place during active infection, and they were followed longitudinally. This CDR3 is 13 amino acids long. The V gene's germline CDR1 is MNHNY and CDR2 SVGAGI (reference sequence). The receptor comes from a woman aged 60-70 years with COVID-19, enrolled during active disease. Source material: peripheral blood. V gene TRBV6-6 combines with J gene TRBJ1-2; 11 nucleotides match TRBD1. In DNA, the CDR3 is TGTGCTTCTGGGACAGGGGGTCACTATGGCTACACCTTC. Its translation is CASGTGGHYGYTF.